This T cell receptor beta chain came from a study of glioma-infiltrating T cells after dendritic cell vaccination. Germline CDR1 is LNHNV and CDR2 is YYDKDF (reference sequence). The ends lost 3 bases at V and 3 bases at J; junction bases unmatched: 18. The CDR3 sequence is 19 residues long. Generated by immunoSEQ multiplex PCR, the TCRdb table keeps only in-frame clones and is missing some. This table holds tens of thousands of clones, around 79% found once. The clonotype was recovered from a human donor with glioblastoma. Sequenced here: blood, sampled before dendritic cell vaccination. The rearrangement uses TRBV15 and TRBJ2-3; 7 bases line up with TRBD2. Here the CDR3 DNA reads TGTGCCACCAGCAGTAAAACCCCGTGGAGGGAGGGGTGGACAGATACGCAGTATTTT. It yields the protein CATSSKTPWREGWTDTQYF.